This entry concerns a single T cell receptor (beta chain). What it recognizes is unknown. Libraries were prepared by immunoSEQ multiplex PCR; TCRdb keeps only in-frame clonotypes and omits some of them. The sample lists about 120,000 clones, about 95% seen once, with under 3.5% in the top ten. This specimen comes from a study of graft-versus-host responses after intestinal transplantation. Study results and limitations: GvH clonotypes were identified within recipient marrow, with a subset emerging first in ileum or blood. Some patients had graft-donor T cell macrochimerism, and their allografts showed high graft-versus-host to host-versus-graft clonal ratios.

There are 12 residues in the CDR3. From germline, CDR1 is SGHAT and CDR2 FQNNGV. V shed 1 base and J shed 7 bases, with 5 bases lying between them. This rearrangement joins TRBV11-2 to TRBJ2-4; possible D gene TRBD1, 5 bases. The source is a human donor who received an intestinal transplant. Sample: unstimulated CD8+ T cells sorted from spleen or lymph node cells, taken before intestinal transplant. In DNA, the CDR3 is TGTGCCAGCAGCTTAGGGGGCAACATTCAGTACTTC. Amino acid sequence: CASSLGGNIQYF.